Each of the 31 T cell receptor beta chains below was sequenced from the same sample in a study of blood T cell repertoires in COVID-19. Data came from immunoSEQ multiplex PCR; TCRdb stores just in-frame clones and leaves some out. Among around 160,000 clones, more than 70% were seen once, and the ten largest hold approximately 3%. The specimen sequenced was peripheral blood. The receptors derive from a man aged 55 to 69 with acute or convalescent COVID-19.

The J gene is TRBJ1-2, the V gene TRBV18, with 11 bases aligning to TRBD1. Germline assignment: CDR1 KGHSH and CDR2 LQKENI. With 5 bases clipped from V and 0 bases from J, the junction kept 5 bases outside the gene matches. The CDR3 is 16 amino acids. This CDR3 is CASSWDRGKTNYGYTF. The CDR3 DNA is TGTGCCAGCTCATGGGACAGGGGGAAGACTAACTATGGCTACACCTTC.

This clone appeared once. The V and J genes are TRBV6-5 and TRBJ2-7; maybe TRBD1 (6 bases). This CDR3 is built from 12 residues. V was cut by 5 bases and J by 5 bases, with 10 bases left in between. CDR1 is MNHEY and CDR2 is SVGAGI in the germline V gene. CDR3 nucleotide sequence: TGTGCCAGCAGTCCCACAGGGAACGAGCAGTACTTC. Its protein is CASSPTGNEQYF.

A single count supports this clone. The chain has TRBV12-3 or TRBV12-4 and TRBJ1-6; 9 nucleotides line up with TRBD1. CDR3 length: 13 amino acids. V lost 6 bases, J lost 7 bases, and 1 base stayed unmatched. The CDR3 region is CASRGTGNSPLHF. Written as DNA, the CDR3 is TGTGCCAGCAGGGGGACAGGGAATTCACCCCTCCACTTT.

V is TRBV7-2 and J is TRBJ1-3; D gene unclear. CDR1 is SGHTA, CDR2 FQGNSA, per germline. V lost 0 bases and J lost 0, with 9 bases in between. There are 16 residues in the CDR3. CDR3: CASSLASAASGNTIYF. DNA for the CDR3: TGTGCCAGCAGCTTAGCGAGCGCCGCCTCTGGAAACACCATATATTTT.

This clone was detected once. The J gene is TRBJ2-2, the V gene TRBV4-2; TRBD1 is a possible D gene (6 bases). Germline V gene data show CDR1 as LGHNA and CDR2 as YNFKEQ. V was pared by 4 bases and J by 3 bases, with 12 bases between. The length of the CDR3 is 15 residues. The CDR3: CASSPQGRDTGELFF. The CDR3, as DNA: TGTGCCAGCAGCCCCCAGGGGCGGGACACCGGGGAGCTGTTTTTT.

The rearrangement joins TRBV5-1 to TRBJ2-7, with 10 bases identical to TRBD1. After removal of 4 bases from V and 3 bases from J, the junction contained 4 bases not matched to a gene. There are 14 residues in the CDR3. The germline CDR1 and CDR2 sequences are SGHRS and YFSETQ. Written as DNA, the CDR3 is TGCGCCAGCAGCGGAGGGGACAGGGGCTACGAGCAGTACTTC. Translated: CASSGGDRGYEQYF. The full variable domain, with the rest looked up from reference TRBV5-1 and TRBJ2-7, is KAGVTQTPRYLIKTRGQQVTLSCSPISGHRSVSWYQQTPGQGLQFLFEYFSETQRNKGNFPGRFSGRQFSNSRSEMNVSTLELGDSALYLCASSGGDRGYEQYFGPGTRLTVT.

This CDR3 is CASSLSQDNYEQYF. CDR3 nucleotide sequence: TGCGCCAGCAGCTTGTCGCAGGACAACTACGAGCAGTACTTC. The chain recombines TRBV5-1 with TRBJ2-7; D may be TRBD1 (5 bases). The CDR3 is 14 amino acids. Trimming pared 1 base from V and 3 bases from J, leaving 11 bases between. Germline CDR1 is SGHRS and CDR2 is YFSETQ.

The rearrangement joins TRBV19 to TRBJ2-2; no firm D call. The germline V and J ends were trimmed by 1 base and 5 bases, with 8 bases remaining between them. Germline loops: CDR1 LNHDA, CDR2 SQIVND (reference sequence). The CDR3 loop spans 14 amino acids. The CDR3 region has the DNA TGTGCCAGTAGTATAGGAGTCTCTACCGGGGAGCTGTTTTTT. Encoded protein: CASSIGVSTGELFF.

This clone was found a few times. The rearrangement links TRBV19 to TRBJ2-6, with 8 bases lining up with TRBD1. The ends lost 1 base at V and 0 bases at J; junction bases unmatched: 5. Germline CDR1 is LNHDA and CDR2 is SQIVND (reference sequence). CDR3 size: 18 residues. CDR3 sequence (DNA): TGTGCCAGTAGTATAGGCAGGGGGCTTTTCTCTGGGGCCAACGTCCTGACTTTC. It translates to CASSIGRGLFSGANVLTF. Complete variable domain (other parts from reference TRBV19 and TRBJ2-6): DGGITQSPKYLFRKEGQNVTLSCEQNLNHDAMYWYRQDPGQGLRLIYYSQIVNDFQKGDIAEGYSVSREKKESFPLTVTSAQKNPTAFYLCASSIGRGLFSGANVLTFGAGSRLTVL.

As concerns this clone: Within the sample, other DNA sequences also encode this same CDR3. J is TRBJ1-1 and V is TRBV5-4, with D perhaps matching TRBD1 (5 bases). The CDR3 is 14 residues long. The germline V and J ends were trimmed by 0 bases and 4 bases, with 10 bases remaining between them. Germline CDR1 SGHNT, CDR2 YYREEE (reference sequence). The DNA of the CDR3 is TGTGCCAGCAGCTTGGATCGGGGGAGCACTGAAGCTTTCTTT. As protein: CASSLDRGSTEAFF.

V is TRBV4-1 and J is TRBJ1-5; D is uncertain. The germline CDR1 and CDR2 sequences are MGHRA and YSYEKL. The CDR3 sequence is 16 residues long. Trimming took 1 base from V and 0 from J, leaving 10 bases between them. This chain's CDR3 is CASSQGRVGSNQPQHF. The CDR3, as DNA: TGCGCCAGCAGCCAAGGACGGGTTGGTAGCAATCAGCCCCAGCATTTT.

The CDR3 protein is CASSLAKQGNQPQHF. DNA for the CDR3: TGTGCCAGCAGCTTAGCTAAACAGGGGAATCAGCCCCAGCATTTT. This rearrangement joins TRBV7-6 to TRBJ1-5; TRBD1 matches 7 bases. J lost 4 bases, V lost 0 bases, and 3 bases had no gene match. CDR1 is SGHVS, CDR2 FNYEAQ, per germline. There are 15 residues in the CDR3.

The V gene is TRBV7-8, the J gene TRBJ1-2; possible D gene TRBD1, 6 bases. CDR3 length: 15 residues. V lost 2 bases, J lost 4 bases, and 14 bases lay in between. CDR1 and CDR2 (germline): SGHVS, FQNEAQ. The CDR3 nucleotides are TGTGCCAGCAGCTTAATGGCAGGGGTGACCTATGGCTACACCTTC. Its protein is CASSLMAGVTYGYTF. Together with reference TRBV7-8 and TRBJ1-2, the CDR3 gives the full variable domain: GAGVSQSPRYKVAKRGQDVALRCDPISGHVSLFWYQQALGQGPEFLTYFQNEAQLDKSGLPSDRFFAERPEGSVSTLKIQRTQQEDSAVYLCASSLMAGVTYGYTFGSGTRLTVV.

This chain uses TRBV3-1 (or the pseudogene TRBV3-2) with TRBJ1-2; 7 bases map to TRBD1. V lost 4 bases and J lost 4; bases outside the gene matches: 9. This CDR3 is built from 15 residues. Germline CDR1 is LGHDT and CDR2 is YNNKEL (reference sequence). CDR3 in amino acids: CASSLGQEPFYGYTF. The CDR3 DNA reads as TGTGCCAGCAGCCTCGGACAGGAACCTTTCTATGGCTACACCTTC.

The rearrangement links TRBV6-5 to TRBJ1-6, with TRBD1 matching 9 bases. V trimming: 5 bases; J trimming: 13 bases; junction bases outside the gene matches: 12. The CDR3 has 15 residues. The germline V gene has CDR1 MNHEY and CDR2 SVGAGI. The CDR3 here is CASSRPRDRDFPLHF. For the CDR3, the DNA is TGTGCCAGCAGTCGCCCCCGGGACAGGGATTTCCCCCTCCACTTT.

The V gene is TRBV30, the J gene TRBJ1-3, with TRBD1 identical over 7 bases. The CDR3 sequence is 15 residues long. V lost 3 bases and J lost 4; bases outside the gene matches: 9. Germline CDR1 and CDR2: GTSNPN and SVGIG (reference sequence). CDR3 coding DNA: TGTGCCTGGAGACGACAGGGAGAGGCCGGAAACACCATATATTTT. Its protein is CAWRRQGEAGNTIYF.

The genes are TRBV3-1 (or the pseudogene TRBV3-2) and TRBJ1-6; TRBD1 is a possible D gene (5 bases). The CDR3 loop spans 17 amino acids. Trimming left V 6 bases short and J 0 bases short, with 15 bases between. Per germline, CDR1 LGHDT and CDR2 YNNKEL (reference sequence). The CDR3 DNA sequence: TGTGCCAGCAGGCGGTTGCAGGGAAGCTCCTATAATTCACCCCTCCACTTT. It yields the protein CASRRLQGSSYNSPLHF.

The rearrangement uses TRBV10-2 and TRBJ1-3; D not certain. Germline V lookup: CDR1 WSHSY, CDR2 SAAADI. The CDR3 loop spans 15 amino acids. V gave up 4 bases and J gave up 7 bases, with 17 bases separating them. The CDR3 DNA reads TGCGCCAGCAGTGTCCGGCGGCGGGGATTGAACACCATATATTTT. This codes for CASSVRRRGLNTIYF.

This clone was picked up one time. The chain combines TRBV30 with TRBJ2-1; D gene ambiguous. Trimming removed 0 bases from V and 7 bases from J, with 10 bases in between. Germline-derived CDR1 and CDR2 are GTSNPN and SVGIG (reference sequence). The CDR3 extends over 13 amino acids. CDR3 sequence reads: CAWSVSAWNEQFF. The CDR3 DNA reads as TGTGCCTGGAGTGTAAGTGCGTGGAATGAGCAGTTCTTC.

The rearrangement links TRBV10-3 to TRBJ2-3, with D possibly matching TRBD2 (7 bases). Trimming took off 8 bases at V and 0 bases at J, with 15 bases between the two ends. The CDR3 totals 15 residues. Germline CDR1 ENHRY, CDR2 SYGVKD. CDR3 amino acids: CAIGTGGLSTDTQYF. In DNA, the CDR3 is TGTGCCATCGGAACGGGGGGCCTTAGCACAGATACGCAGTATTTT.

The rearrangement links TRBV7-8 to TRBJ1-1; TRBD1 agrees at 7 bases. V shed 4 bases and J 0 bases; nucleotides not matched to a gene: 8. Germline CDR1 SGHVS, CDR2 FQNEAQ. CDR3 length: 16 amino acids. CDR3 sequence: CASSWGYRGMNTEAFF. The CDR3 coding sequence is TGTGCCAGCAGCTGGGGGTACAGGGGAATGAACACTGAAGCTTTCTTT.

V gene TRBV6-1 combines with J gene TRBJ1-6; 12 nucleotides match TRBD1. V lost 4 bases, J lost 7 bases, and 5 bases stayed unmatched. The length of the CDR3 is 16 residues. Germline V gene data show CDR1 as MNHNS and CDR2 as SASEGT. Written as DNA, the CDR3 is TGTGCCAGCAGTGGCCGGGACAGGGGGCAGAATTCACCCCTCCACTTT. Translated: CASSGRDRGQNSPLHF.

The gene calls are TRBV5-1 and TRBJ2-7; 7 nucleotides line up with TRBD1. The V and J ends lost 4 bases and 4 bases, in that order; junction bases with no gene match: 8. The CDR3 sequence is 14 residues long. Germline V CDR1 and CDR2: SGHRS, YFSETQ. This chain's CDR3 is CASSTTGTAYEQYF. In nucleotides, the CDR3 is TGCGCCAGCAGCACAACCGGGACAGCTTACGAGCAGTACTTC.

This rearrangement joins TRBV11-2 to TRBJ2-7; D ambiguous. This CDR3 has 11 amino acids. The V end was cut by 3 bases, the J end by 9 bases, with 9 bases between. Germline V gene sequence: CDR1 SGHAT, CDR2 FQNNGV. The CDR3 DNA is TGTGCCAGCAGCTTTAACAATCGGCAGTACTTC. Translation: CASSFNNRQYF.

This clone was seen only once. V usage is TRBV19 and J usage is TRBJ1-6; the match to TRBD1 covers 7 bases. In germline, CDR1 is LNHDA, CDR2 SQIVND (reference sequence). After removal of 6 bases from V and 9 bases from J, the junction contained 14 bases not matched to a gene. The CDR3 length is 16 residues. The DNA of the CDR3 is TGTGCCAGTAGCCGAATAAGACAGGGAAGAGGTTCACCCCTCCACTTT. It encodes CASSRIRQGRGSPLHF.

V is TRBV27 and J is TRBJ1-3; D gene ambiguous. V lost 2 bases to trimming and J lost 0 bases, with 8 bases between them. CDR3 length equals 15 residues. Germline assignment: CDR1 MNHEY and CDR2 SMNVEV (reference sequence). In DNA form, the CDR3 reads TGTGCCAGCAGTTTACGTTGGAGCTCTGGAAACACCATATATTTT. Translation gives CASSLRWSSGNTIYF.

The gene calls are TRBV25-1 and TRBJ2-7, with TRBD2 as a possible D gene (5 bases). The CDR3 covers 13 residues. V was clipped by 6 bases and J by 3 bases, with 12 bases between them. In germline, CDR1 is MGHDK, CDR2 SYGVNS. The CDR3, as DNA: TGTGCCAGCAGCGAGCCGGGGAGCTACGAGCAGTACTTC. As protein: CASSEPGSYEQYF.

This clone was detected once. V usage is TRBV19 and J usage is TRBJ1-1; D remains ambiguous. The CDR3 spans 15 residues. V was clipped by 4 bases and J by 1 base, with 13 bases between them. Germline V lookup: CDR1 LNHDA, CDR2 SQIVND (reference sequence). CDR3 nucleotide sequence: TGTGCCAGTAGTACCACCGAGAGGCAGAACACTGAAGCTTTCTTT. It specifies CASSTTERQNTEAFF. The complete variable domain, with remaining parts taken from reference TRBV19 and TRBJ1-1, reads DGGITQSPKYLFRKEGQNVTLSCEQNLNHDAMYWYRQDPGQGLRLIYYSQIVNDFQKGDIAEGYSVSREKKESFPLTVTSAQKNPTAFYLCASSTTERQNTEAFFGQGTRLTVV.

In the case of this clone: No DNA is shown, since the ends of the CDR3 on it are uncertain; the CDR3 is the one TCRdb lists. The chain combines TRBV30 with TRBJ2-1; the table's TRBD2 call for D was not verified on the DNA. CDR1 is GTSNPN, CDR2 SVGIG, per germline (reference sequence). Ends included, the CDR3 has 12 residues. The CDR3 sequence: CAWSISAREQFF.

V and J are TRBV5-4 and TRBJ1-3; D remains ambiguous. The germline CDR1 and CDR2 sequences are SGHNT and YYREEE (reference sequence). V gave up 0 bases and J gave up 0 bases, with 10 bases separating them. This CDR3 is built from 16 residues. CDR3 in amino acids: CASSLDPSFSGNTIYF. CDR3 DNA sequence: TGTGCCAGCAGCTTGGATCCCAGTTTCTCTGGAAACACCATATATTTT.

This clone was detected only once. The J gene is TRBJ1-5, the V gene TRBV6-5; 7 nucleotides agree with TRBD1. The junction had 6 bases not matched to a gene; V was cut back by 6 bases and J by 4 bases. The CDR3 loop spans 14 amino acids. Germline V gene data show CDR1 as MNHEY and CDR2 as SVGAGI. CDR3: CASSHAGGNQPQHF. CDR3 DNA: TGTGCCAGCAGCCACGCAGGGGGAAATCAGCCCCAGCATTTT.